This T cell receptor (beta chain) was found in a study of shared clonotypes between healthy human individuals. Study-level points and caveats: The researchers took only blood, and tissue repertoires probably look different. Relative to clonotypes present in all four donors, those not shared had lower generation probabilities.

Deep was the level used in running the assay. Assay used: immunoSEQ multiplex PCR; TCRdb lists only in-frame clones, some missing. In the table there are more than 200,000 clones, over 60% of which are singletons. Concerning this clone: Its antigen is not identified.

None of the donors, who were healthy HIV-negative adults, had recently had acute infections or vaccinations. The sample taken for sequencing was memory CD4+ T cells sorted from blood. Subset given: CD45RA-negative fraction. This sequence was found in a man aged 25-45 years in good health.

CDR3 coding DNA: TGCGCCAGCAGCTTGTGGGGGGCCGTAGGGGAGCAGTACTTC. Its protein is CASSLWGAVGEQYF. The chain joins TRBV5-1 to TRBJ2-7; D assignment may be TRBD1 or TRBD2 (6 bases each). Between the trimmed V and J ends, which lost 1 base and 7 bases, there was a span of 15 bases. Germline assignment: CDR1 SGHRS and CDR2 YFSETQ. The CDR3 is made up of 14 amino acids.